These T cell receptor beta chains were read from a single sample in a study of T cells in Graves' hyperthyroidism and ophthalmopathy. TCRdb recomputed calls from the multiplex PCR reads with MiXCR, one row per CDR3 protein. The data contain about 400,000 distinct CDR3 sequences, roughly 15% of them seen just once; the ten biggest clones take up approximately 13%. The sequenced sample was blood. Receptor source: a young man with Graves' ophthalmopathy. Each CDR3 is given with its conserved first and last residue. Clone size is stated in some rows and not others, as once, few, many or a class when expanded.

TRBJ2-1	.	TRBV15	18	CATRIGFGTSGYYNEQFF
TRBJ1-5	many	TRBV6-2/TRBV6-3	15	CASSYTLSQIQPQHF
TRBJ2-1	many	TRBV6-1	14	CASSELGLANEQFF
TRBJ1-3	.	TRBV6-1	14	CASSEAGGIYTIYF
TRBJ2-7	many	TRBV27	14	CASRAGALSYEQYF
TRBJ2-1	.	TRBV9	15	CASSTRTSGRGEQFF
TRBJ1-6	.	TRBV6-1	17	CASSEALWSSYNSPLHF
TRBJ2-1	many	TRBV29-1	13	CSVARDTYNEQFF
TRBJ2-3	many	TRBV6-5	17	CASSYSDTGGATDTQYF
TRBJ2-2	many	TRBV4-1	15	CASSQQLLNTGELFF
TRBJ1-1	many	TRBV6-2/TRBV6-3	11	CASNQGAEAFF
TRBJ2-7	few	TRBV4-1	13	CASRSGTGREQYF
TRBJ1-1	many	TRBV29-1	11	CSVPRGREAFF
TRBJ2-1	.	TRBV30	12	CAWSYNYNEQFF
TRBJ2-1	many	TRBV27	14	CASSLQDSYNEQFF
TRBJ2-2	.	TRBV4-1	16	CASSQIGTTNTGELFF
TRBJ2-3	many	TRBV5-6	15	CASSLAALRADTQYF
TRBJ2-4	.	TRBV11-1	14	CASRRDASKNIQYF
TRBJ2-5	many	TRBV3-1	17	CASSQVDVLGVDETQYF
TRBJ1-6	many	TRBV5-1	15	CASSPAGQGNSPLHF
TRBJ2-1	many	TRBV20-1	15	CSARGTGSPYNEQFF
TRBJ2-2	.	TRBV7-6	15	CASSFEADARGELFF
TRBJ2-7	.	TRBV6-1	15	CASSAGSASSYEQYF
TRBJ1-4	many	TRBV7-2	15	CASSATGAANEKLFF
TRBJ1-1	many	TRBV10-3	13	CAITRQGGDEAFF
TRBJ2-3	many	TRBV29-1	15	CSLAHSGFSTDTQYF
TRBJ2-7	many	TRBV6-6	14	CASSYSGHSYEQYF
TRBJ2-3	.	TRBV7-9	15	CASSIGQGDSDTLCF
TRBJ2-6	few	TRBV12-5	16	CASGLVQGSGANVLTF
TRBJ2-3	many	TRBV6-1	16	CASSRIAGGLTDTQYF
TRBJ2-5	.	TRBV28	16	CASSSIQGIPKETQYF